The next 16 T cell receptor beta chains were all read from a single sample in a study of cytotoxic CD8 clonotypes in ibrutinib-treated CLL. The method was immunoSEQ multiplex PCR; TCRdb's version includes in-frame clones alone and lacks a portion of them. The table shows about 300,000 clones, with roughly four fifths occurring only once. The sequencing used PBMCs, collected at disease progression, from a patient treated with ibrutinib. The source of these receptors is a human donor with chronic lymphocytic leukemia.

The chain recombines TRBV11-2 with TRBJ1-1; 7 bases are shared with TRBD1. The germline V gene encodes CDR1 SGHAT and CDR2 FQNNGV. The junction had 10 bases not matched to a gene; V was cut back by 5 bases and J by 4 bases. This CDR3 is built from 15 residues. In DNA, the CDR3 is TGTGCCAGCAGCGGACGACAGGGCTGGGGCACTGAAGCTTTCTTT. This encodes CASSGRQGWGTEAFF.

The chain couples TRBV6-6 to TRBJ1-1; D not resolved. V lost 0 bases and J 1 base, leaving 6 bases between the germline ends. The CDR3 sequence is 14 residues long. Germline CDR1 is MNHNY and CDR2 is SVGAGI (reference sequence). The CDR3 sequence: CASSYSKGNTEAFF. CDR3 DNA: TGTGCCAGCAGTTACTCGAAAGGGAACACTGAAGCTTTCTTT.

This chain links TRBV6-5 with TRBJ2-7; D could derive from TRBD1 or TRBD2 (5 bases each). The length of the CDR3 is 11 residues. V lost 3 bases to trimming and J lost 8 bases, with 8 bases between them. Per germline, CDR1 MNHEY and CDR2 SVGAGI. The CDR3 region has the DNA TGTGCCAGCAGTTATCGGGGACAGCAGTACTTC. Protein: CASSYRGQQYF.

The chain recombines TRBV25-1 with TRBJ2-7; TRBD2 is a possible D gene (6 bases). The CDR3 runs to 16 residues. V shed 1 base and J shed 2 bases, with 15 bases lying between them. Germline CDR1 MGHDK, CDR2 SYGVNS. In DNA form, the CDR3 reads TGTGCCAGCAGTGAATTGGGCGGCGGGAACACCTACGAGCAGTACTTC. Translating it yields CASSELGGGNTYEQYF.

This rearrangement joins TRBV6-5 to TRBJ2-2; the match to TRBD2 covers 9 bases. The J segment lost 7 bases and the V segment lost 9 bases, leaving 6 bases of the junction unmatched. The germline gives CDR1 MNHEY, CDR2 SVGAGI. The CDR3 consists of 13 residues. The CDR3 is CASSSGISGELFF. In DNA form, the CDR3 reads TGTGCCAGTTCTAGCGGGATTAGCGGGGAGCTGTTTTTT.

CDR3 residues: CSALRDRANEQFF. CDR3 nucleotide sequence: TGCAGCGCACTACGGGACAGGGCGAATGAGCAGTTCTTC. The V gene is TRBV29-1, the J gene TRBJ2-1; 9 bases line up with TRBD1. Trimming took 7 bases from V and 7 from J; bases not matched to a gene: 8. The CDR3 sequence is 13 residues long. CDR1 is SQVTM and CDR2 is ANQGSEA in the germline V gene.

The DNA for the CDR3 is TGCGCCAGCAGCTCAGCGGGAGGGGGCACAGATACGCAGTATTTT. Protein: CASSSAGGGTDTQYF. The J gene is TRBJ2-3, the V gene TRBV5-1; TRBD2 matches 10 bases. Germline V lookup: CDR1 SGHRS, CDR2 YFSETQ. The CDR3 length is 15 residues. The junction had 2 bases not matched to a gene; V was cut back by 3 bases and J by 1 base.

The V and J genes are TRBV9 and TRBJ2-1; TRBD2 matches at 8 bases. The CDR3 runs 16 residues. Germline V gene lookup returns CDR1 SGDLS and CDR2 YYNGEE. The V and J ends lost 3 bases and 5 bases, in that order; junction bases with no gene match: 10. CDR3 bases: TGTGCCAGCAGCGGGTCCCGTCGGGAGGGACACAATGAGCAGTTCTTC. Amino acids: CASSGSRREGHNEQFF.

Only a few counts were recorded for this clone. V gene TRBV4-1 combines with J gene TRBJ1-3, with D unclear. The V and J ends lost 3 bases and 0 bases respectively, with 9 bases between them. The CDR3 consists of 15 residues. Germline V lookup: CDR1 MGHRA, CDR2 YSYEKL. The CDR3 DNA sequence: TGCGCCAGCAGCCAGTTCCTGAACTCTGGAAACACCATATATTTT. Encoded protein: CASSQFLNSGNTIYF.

This rearrangement joins TRBV6-5 to TRBJ1-2; the D gene is possibly TRBD1 (6 bases). Trimming left V 5 bases short and J 6 bases short, with 16 bases between. The CDR3 extends over 14 amino acids. The germline gives CDR1 MNHEY, CDR2 SVGAGI. As DNA, the CDR3 is TGTGCCAGCAGTACCTTTCTAGGGGGAGATGGCTACACCTTC. This gives the protein CASSTFLGGDGYTF.

This chain joins TRBV7-9 and TRBJ2-1; D may correspond to TRBD1 or TRBD2 (5 bases each). This CDR3 comprises 15 residues. Germline V gene lookup returns CDR1 SEHNR and CDR2 FQNEAQ (reference sequence). The germline V and J ends were trimmed by 2 bases and 4 bases, with 12 bases remaining between them. The CDR3 region has the DNA TGTGCCAGCAGCTTAAGAGGGGCGGAATACAATGAGCAGTTCTTC. Its translation: CASSLRGAEYNEQFF.

This chain uses TRBV28 with TRBJ2-5; no clear D gene. The CDR3 consists of 13 residues. Per germline, CDR1 MDHEN and CDR2 SYDVKM. Trimming removed 8 bases from V and 2 bases from J, with 12 bases in between. The DNA for the CDR3 is TGTGCCAGCTTCTCAGGTCTACAAGAGACCCAGTACTTC. Its protein product is CASFSGLQETQYF.

On this clone itself: This specimen includes other DNA sequences encoding the same CDR3. The V and J genes are TRBV19 and TRBJ2-5, with D perhaps TRBD1 (6 bases). Trimming took off 1 base at V and 4 bases at J, with 10 bases between the two ends. CDR3 length equals 14 residues. Germline CDR1 and CDR2: LNHDA and SQIVND (reference sequence). CDR3 protein: CASSIGARGETQYF. The CDR3 bases are TGTGCCAGTAGTATAGGGGCCAGGGGAGAGACCCAGTACTTC.

The chain carries TRBV18 and TRBJ2-5; D unclear. Germline CDR1 is KGHSH and CDR2 is LQKENI. V shed 3 bases and J shed 4 bases, with 12 bases lying between them. The CDR3 is 14 amino acids. The CDR3 spells CASSPNNPGETQYF. CDR3 coding DNA: TGTGCCAGCTCACCTAATAACCCCGGAGAGACCCAGTACTTC.

This clone was seen more than once but under ten times. The chain joins TRBV18 to TRBJ1-1; TRBD1 matches at 11 bases. V shed 3 bases and J 4 bases; nucleotides not matched to a gene: 1. This CDR3 is built from 14 residues. CDR1 and CDR2 (germline): KGHSH, LQKENI. The CDR3 loop reads CASSPGTGGTEAFF. The CDR3 bases are TGTGCCAGCTCACCCGGGACAGGGGGCACTGAAGCTTTCTTT.

The table lists this clone with a count of one. The V and J genes are TRBV27 and TRBJ2-7; 10 nucleotides align to TRBD2. This CDR3 region has 15 residues. Germline CDR1 MNHEY, CDR2 SMNVEV (reference sequence). V was clipped by 6 bases and J by 4 bases; unmatched bases: 9. CDR3 nucleotide sequence: TGTGCCAGCAGACGTCTCGGACTAGCGGATTACGAGCAGTACTTC. Its translation: CASRRLGLADYEQYF.